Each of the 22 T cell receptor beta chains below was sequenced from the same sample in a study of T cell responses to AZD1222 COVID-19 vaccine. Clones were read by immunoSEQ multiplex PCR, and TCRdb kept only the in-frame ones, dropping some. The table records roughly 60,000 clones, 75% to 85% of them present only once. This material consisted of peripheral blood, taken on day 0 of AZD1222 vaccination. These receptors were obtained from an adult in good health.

The CDR3 protein is CAWSHNSRQGLYSNQPQHF. The DNA for the CDR3 is TGTGCCTGGAGCCATAATTCTAGACAGGGCCTATATAGCAATCAGCCCCAGCATTTT. This chain uses TRBV30 with TRBJ1-5, with 7 bases fitting TRBD1. The CDR3 spans 19 residues. The V and J ends lost 3 bases and 0 bases, in that order; junction bases with no gene match: 17. Germline V lookup: CDR1 GTSNPN, CDR2 SVGIG (reference sequence).

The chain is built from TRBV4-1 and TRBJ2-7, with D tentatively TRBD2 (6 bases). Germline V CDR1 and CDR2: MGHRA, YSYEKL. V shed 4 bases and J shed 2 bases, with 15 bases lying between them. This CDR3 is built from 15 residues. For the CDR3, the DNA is TGCGCCAGCAGCCTAAACCCCGGAGGGGCCTACGAGCAGTACTTC. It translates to CASSLNPGGAYEQYF.

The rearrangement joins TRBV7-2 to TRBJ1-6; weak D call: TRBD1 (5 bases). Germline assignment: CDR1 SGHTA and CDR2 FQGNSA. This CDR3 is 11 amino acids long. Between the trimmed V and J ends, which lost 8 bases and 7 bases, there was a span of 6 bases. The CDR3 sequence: CASGGNSPLHF. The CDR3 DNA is TGTGCCAGCGGGGGGAATTCACCCCTCCACTTT.

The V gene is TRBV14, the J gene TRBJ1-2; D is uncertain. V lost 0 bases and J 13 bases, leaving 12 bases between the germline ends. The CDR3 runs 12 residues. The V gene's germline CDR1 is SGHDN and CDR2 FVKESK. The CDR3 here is CASSQDLWALTF. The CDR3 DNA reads TGTGCCAGCAGCCAAGATCTATGGGCGCTCACCTTC.

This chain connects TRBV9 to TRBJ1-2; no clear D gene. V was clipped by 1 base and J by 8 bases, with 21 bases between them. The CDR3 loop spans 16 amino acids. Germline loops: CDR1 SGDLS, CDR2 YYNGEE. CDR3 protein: CASSVLPSEVGYGYTF. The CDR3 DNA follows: TGTGCCAGCAGCGTACTCCCCTCGGAGGTAGGGTACGGCTACACCTTC.

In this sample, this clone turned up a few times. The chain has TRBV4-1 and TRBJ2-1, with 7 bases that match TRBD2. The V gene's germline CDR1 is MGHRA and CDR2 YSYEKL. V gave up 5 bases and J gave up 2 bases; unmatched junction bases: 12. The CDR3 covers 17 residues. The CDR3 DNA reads TGCGCCAGCAGCTTCCCGGGGGAGCGGGGACCCTACAATGAGCAGTTCTTC. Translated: CASSFPGERGPYNEQFF.

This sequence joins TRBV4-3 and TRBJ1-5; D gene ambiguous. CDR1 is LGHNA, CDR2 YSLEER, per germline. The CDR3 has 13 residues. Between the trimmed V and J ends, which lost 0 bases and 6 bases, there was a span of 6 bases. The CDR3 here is CASSQDLRQPQHF. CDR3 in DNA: TGCGCCAGCAGCCAAGATTTACGTCAGCCCCAGCATTTT.

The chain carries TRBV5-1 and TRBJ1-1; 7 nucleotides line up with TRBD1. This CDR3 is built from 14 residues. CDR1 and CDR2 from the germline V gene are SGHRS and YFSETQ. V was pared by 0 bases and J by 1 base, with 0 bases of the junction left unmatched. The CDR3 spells CASSLAGGNTEAFF. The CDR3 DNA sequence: TGCGCCAGCAGCTTGGCAGGGGGGAACACTGAAGCTTTCTTT.

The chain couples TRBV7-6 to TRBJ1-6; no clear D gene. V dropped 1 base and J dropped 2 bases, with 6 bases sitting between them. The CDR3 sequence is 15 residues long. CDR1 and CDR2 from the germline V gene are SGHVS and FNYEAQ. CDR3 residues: CASSLEGPYNSPLHF. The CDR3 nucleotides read TGTGCCAGCAGCTTAGAAGGTCCCTATAATTCACCCCTCCACTTT.

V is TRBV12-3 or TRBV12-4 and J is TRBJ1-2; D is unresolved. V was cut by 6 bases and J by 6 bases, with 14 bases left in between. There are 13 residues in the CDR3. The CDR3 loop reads CASSLDLFNGYTF. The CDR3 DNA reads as TGTGCCAGCAGCCTGGACCTTTTCAATGGCTACACCTTC.

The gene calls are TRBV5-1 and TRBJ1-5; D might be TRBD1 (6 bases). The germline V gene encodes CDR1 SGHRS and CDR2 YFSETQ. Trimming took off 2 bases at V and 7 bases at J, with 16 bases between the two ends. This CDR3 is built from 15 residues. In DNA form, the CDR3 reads TGCGCCAGCAGCTTAGACGGGGGGCAGGGGCAGCCCCAGCATTTT. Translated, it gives CASSLDGGQGQPQHF.

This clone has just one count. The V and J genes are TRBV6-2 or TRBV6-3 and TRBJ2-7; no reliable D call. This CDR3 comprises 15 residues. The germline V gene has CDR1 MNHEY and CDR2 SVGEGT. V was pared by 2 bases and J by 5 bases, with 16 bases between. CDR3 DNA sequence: TGTGCCAGCAGTTACGGGAATTTTCTGGGCGACGAGCAGTACTTC. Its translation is CASSYGNFLGDEQYF.

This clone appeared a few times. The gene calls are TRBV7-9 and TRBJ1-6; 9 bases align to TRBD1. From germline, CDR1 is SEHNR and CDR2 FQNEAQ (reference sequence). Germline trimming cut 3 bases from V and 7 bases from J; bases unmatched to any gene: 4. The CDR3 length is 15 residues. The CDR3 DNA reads TGTGCCAGCAGCTTTGGACAGGGGCGGAATTCACCCCTCCACTTT. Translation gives CASSFGQGRNSPLHF.

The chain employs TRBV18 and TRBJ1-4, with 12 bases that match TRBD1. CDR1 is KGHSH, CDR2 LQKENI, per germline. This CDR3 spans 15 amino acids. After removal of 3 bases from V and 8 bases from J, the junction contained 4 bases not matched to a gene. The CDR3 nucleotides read TGTGCCAGCTCACCGGGACAGGGGGCAATCGAAAAACTGTTTTTT. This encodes CASSPGQGAIEKLFF.

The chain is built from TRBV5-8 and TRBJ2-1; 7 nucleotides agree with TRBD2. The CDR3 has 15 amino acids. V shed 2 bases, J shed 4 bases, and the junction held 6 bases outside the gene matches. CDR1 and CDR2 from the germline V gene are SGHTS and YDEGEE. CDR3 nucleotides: TGTGCCAGCAGCTTTGGGACTACCTTTTACAATGAGCAGTTCTTC. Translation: CASSFGTTFYNEQFF. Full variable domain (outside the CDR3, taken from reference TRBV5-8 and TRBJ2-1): EAGVTQSPTHLIKTRGQQATLRCSPISGHTSVYWYQQALGLGLQFLLWYDEGEERNRGNFPPRFSGRQFPNYSSELNVNALELEDSALYLCASSFGTTFYNEQFFGPGTRLTVL.

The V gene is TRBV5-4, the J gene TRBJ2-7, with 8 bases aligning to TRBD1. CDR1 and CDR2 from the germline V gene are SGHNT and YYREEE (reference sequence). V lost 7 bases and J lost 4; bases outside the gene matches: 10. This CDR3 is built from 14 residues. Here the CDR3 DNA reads TGTGCCAGCGCCGGGGAGGACAGGGAATACGAGCAGTACTTC. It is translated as CASAGEDREYEQYF.

Here the CDR3 reads CASSSTGTGGPLNEQFF. The CDR3 DNA reads as TGTGCCAGCAGTTCGACCGGGACAGGGGGCCCTTTAAATGAGCAGTTCTTC. The chain combines TRBV28 with TRBJ2-1; 12 nucleotides agree with TRBD1. V lost 4 bases, J lost 7 bases, and 11 bases stayed unmatched. Germline V gives CDR1 MDHEN, CDR2 SYDVKM. CDR3 size: 17 residues.

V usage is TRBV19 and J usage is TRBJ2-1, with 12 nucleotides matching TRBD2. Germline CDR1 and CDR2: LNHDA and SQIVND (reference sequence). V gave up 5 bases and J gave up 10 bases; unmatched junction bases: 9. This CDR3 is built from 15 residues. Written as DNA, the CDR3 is TGTGCCAGTAGTCGCCGACTAGCGGGAGTTAGCGAGCAGTTCTTC. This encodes CASSRRLAGVSEQFF.

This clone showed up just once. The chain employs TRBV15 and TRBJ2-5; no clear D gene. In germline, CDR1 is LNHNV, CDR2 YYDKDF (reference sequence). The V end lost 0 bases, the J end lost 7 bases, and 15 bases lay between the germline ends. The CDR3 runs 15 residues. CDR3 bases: TGTGCCACCAGCAGAGACCGGATGGCCCCCGGGACCCAGTACTTC. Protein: CATSRDRMAPGTQYF.

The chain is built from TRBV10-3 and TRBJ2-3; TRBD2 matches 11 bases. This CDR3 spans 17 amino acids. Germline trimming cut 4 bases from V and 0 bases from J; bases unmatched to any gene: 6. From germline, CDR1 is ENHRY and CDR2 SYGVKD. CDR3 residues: CAISGRTSGPSTDTQYF. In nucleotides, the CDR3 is TGTGCCATCAGTGGCCGGACTAGCGGGCCTAGCACAGATACGCAGTATTTT.

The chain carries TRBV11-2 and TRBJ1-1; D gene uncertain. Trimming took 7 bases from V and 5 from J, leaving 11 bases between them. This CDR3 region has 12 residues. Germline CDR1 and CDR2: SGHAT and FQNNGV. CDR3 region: CASTLRETEAFF. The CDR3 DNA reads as TGTGCCAGCACGCTTCGAGAAACTGAAGCTTTCTTT.

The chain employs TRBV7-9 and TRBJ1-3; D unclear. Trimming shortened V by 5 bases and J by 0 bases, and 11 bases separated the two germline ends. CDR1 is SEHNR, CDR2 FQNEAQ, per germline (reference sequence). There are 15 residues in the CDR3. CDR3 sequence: CASSPRIGSGNTIYF. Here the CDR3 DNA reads TGTGCCAGCAGCCCAAGAATTGGCTCTGGAAACACCATATATTTT. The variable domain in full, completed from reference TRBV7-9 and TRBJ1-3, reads DTGVSQNPRHKITKRGQNVTFRCDPISEHNRLYWYRQTLGQGPEFLTYFQNEAQLEKSRLLSDRFSAERPKGSFSTLEIQRTEQGDSAMYLCASSPRIGSGNTIYFGEGSWLTVV.